This TCR beta chain is drawn from a study of OX40 agonist ivuxolimab in advanced cancers. On this clone itself: The antigen is not known.

General study findings and limits: Clones of CD4+ and CD8+ blood T cells grew by week 6 at doses of 0.1 to 3.0 mg/kg.

V was trimmed by 6 bases and J by 3 bases, leaving 14 bases between them. Germline assignment: CDR1 LGHNA and CDR2 YSLEER. This CDR3 region has 14 residues. Autoimmune disease history or systemic immunosuppression disqualified patients. Clones were read by immunoSEQ multiplex PCR, and TCRdb kept only the in-frame ones, dropping some. The profile shows some 10,000 clones, over 60% of them singletons. This sample comprised CD4+ or CD8+ T cells sorted from blood, obtained in a trial of the OX40 agonist ivuxolimab. This sequence joins TRBV4-3 and TRBJ1-1; D gene unclear. The receptor was isolated from an adult with an advanced solid tumor such as melanoma, head and neck, liver or kidney cancer. The CDR3 is CASSVDLSYTEAFF. The CDR3 bases are TGCGCCAGCAGTGTCGATCTAAGTTACACTGAAGCTTTCTTT.